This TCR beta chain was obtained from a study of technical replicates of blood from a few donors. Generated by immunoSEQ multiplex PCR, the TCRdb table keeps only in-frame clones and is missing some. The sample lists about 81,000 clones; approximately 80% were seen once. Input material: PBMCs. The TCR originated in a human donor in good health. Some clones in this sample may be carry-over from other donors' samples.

CDR3 sequence reads: CSVEGHLNTEAFF. In DNA form, the CDR3 reads TGCAGCGTTGAGGGACACCTGAACACTGAAGCTTTCTTT. The gene calls are TRBV29-1 and TRBJ1-1; D may be TRBD1 (6 bases). The CDR3 loop spans 13 amino acids. Trimming shortened V by 3 bases and J by 0 bases, and 8 bases separated the two germline ends. CDR1 and CDR2 (germline): SQVTM, ANQGSEA.